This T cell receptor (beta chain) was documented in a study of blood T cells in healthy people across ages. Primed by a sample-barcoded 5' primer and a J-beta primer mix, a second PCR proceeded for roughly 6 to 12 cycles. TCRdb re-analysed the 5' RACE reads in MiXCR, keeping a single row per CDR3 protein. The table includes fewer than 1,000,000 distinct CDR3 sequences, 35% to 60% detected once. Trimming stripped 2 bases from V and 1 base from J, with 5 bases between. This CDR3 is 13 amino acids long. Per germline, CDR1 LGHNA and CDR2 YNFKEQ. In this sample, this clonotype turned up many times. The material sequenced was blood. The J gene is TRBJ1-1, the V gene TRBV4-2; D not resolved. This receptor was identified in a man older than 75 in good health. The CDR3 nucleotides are TGTGCCAGCAGCCAAATCGAGAACACTGAAGCTTTCTTT. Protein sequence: CASSQIENTEAFF.